Following are 23 T cell receptor beta chains from one sample sequenced in a study of CD8 T cells in ankylosing spondylitis. Each CDR3 protein gets one entry after TCRdb re-called the 5' RACE reads with MiXCR. The table records about 350,000 distinct CDR3 sequences, 20% to 25% of them present only once. The specimen was blood, either unsorted or a sorted T cell fraction (not recorded which). Source of these receptors: a male donor with ankylosing spondylitis or in good health (not recorded which).

This sequence joins TRBV2 and TRBJ2-7, with D possibly matching TRBD1 (8 bases). The germline V gene encodes CDR1 SNHLY and CDR2 FYNNEI. V shed 4 bases and J shed 2 bases, with 18 bases lying between them. The CDR3 sequence is 16 residues long. CDR3 sequence (DNA): TGTGCCAGCAGTGGGGGGGGGGACAGGAGCACCTACGAGCAGTACTTC. It encodes CASSGGGDRSTYEQYF.

The genes are TRBV6-5 and TRBJ2-4; D not certain. The CDR3 runs 12 residues. Per germline, CDR1 MNHEY and CDR2 SVGAGI. The V and J ends lost 7 bases and 8 bases respectively, with 12 bases between them. The CDR3 is CASTTPGDIQYF. The CDR3 nucleotides read TGTGCCAGCACGACCCCAGGAGACATTCAGTACTTC.

DNA of the CDR3: TGTGCCAGCAGTGTGAGACTCAGTCTAGGGACAGATACGCAGTATTTT. Encoded protein: CASSVRLSLGTDTQYF. The chain links TRBV6-1 to TRBJ2-3; D gene unclear. Germline assignment: CDR1 MNHNS and CDR2 SASEGT. CDR3 length equals 16 residues. The V end was cut by 4 bases, the J end by 3 bases, with 17 bases between.

This chain joins TRBV20-1 and TRBJ1-5; no clear D. Trimming stripped 2 bases from V and 5 bases from J, with 7 bases between. CDR1 DFQATT and CDR2 SNEGSKA come from the germline V gene (reference sequence). The CDR3 totals 12 residues. This CDR3 is CSARSRDQPQHF. The CDR3 DNA is TGCAGTGCTAGATCGAGGGATCAGCCCCAGCATTTT.

This clonotype turned up a few times. The chain has TRBV5-8 and TRBJ1-5; a possible D gene is TRBD1 (5 bases). The CDR3 is 14 amino acids. The germline CDR1 and CDR2 sequences are SGHTS and YDEGEE. V was pared by 4 bases and J by 0 bases, with 8 bases between. Here the CDR3 reads CASSPQGSNQPQHF. As DNA, the CDR3 is TGTGCCAGCAGCCCTCAGGGTAGCAATCAGCCCCAGCATTTT. Full variable domain (outside the CDR3, taken from reference TRBV5-8 and TRBJ1-5): EAGVTQSPTHLIKTRGQQATLRCSPISGHTSVYWYQQALGLGLQFLLWYDEGEERNRGNFPPRFSGRQFPNYSSELNVNALELEDSALYLCASSPQGSNQPQHFGDGTRLSIL.

The chain combines TRBV3-1 with TRBJ2-1; possibly TRBD2 for D (7 bases). CDR3 length: 17 residues. Germline V CDR1 and CDR2: LGHDT, YNNKEL (reference sequence). The V gene lost 4 bases and the J gene lost 6 bases, with 22 bases spanning the gap. The CDR3 DNA sequence: TGTGCCAGCAGCCTAAGTGGGGGGGCCCCTTACCTCAATGAGCAGTTCTTC. It yields the protein CASSLSGGAPYLNEQFF.

This clonotype appeared a few times. This CDR3 reads CASSPKTSGGSYEQYF. CDR3 in DNA: TGCGCCAGCAGCCCAAAGACTAGCGGGGGCTCCTACGAGCAGTACTTC. The rearrangement joins TRBV4-1 to TRBJ2-7, with TRBD2 identical over 12 bases. Germline V lookup: CDR1 MGHRA, CDR2 YSYEKL. Trimming took 4 bases from V and 0 from J; bases not matched to a gene: 4. The CDR3 length is 16 residues.

This clonotype was found a few times. V is TRBV30 and J is TRBJ2-5; D possibly corresponds to TRBD2 (5 bases). Trimming pared 2 bases from V and 4 bases from J, leaving 14 bases between. Germline values: CDR1 GTSNPN, CDR2 SVGIG (reference sequence). The CDR3 covers 14 residues. The CDR3 DNA sequence: TGTGCCTGGAGTCCCCCGGCAGGAGGAGAGACCCAGTACTTC. Its protein product is CAWSPPAGGETQYF.

The chain links TRBV9 to TRBJ2-1; 10 positions match TRBD1. The J segment lost 8 bases and the V segment lost 3 bases, leaving 5 bases of the junction unmatched. CDR1 is SGDLS and CDR2 is YYNGEE in the germline V gene. The CDR3 sequence is 14 residues long. The CDR3 here is CASSADRGTDEQFF. CDR3 sequence (DNA): TGTGCCAGCAGCGCGGACAGGGGGACAGATGAGCAGTTCTTC.

V is TRBV4-1 and J is TRBJ2-1; the D gene could be TRBD1 or TRBD2 (5 bases each). With 4 bases removed from V and 7 bases from J, the gap between germline ends came to 14 bases. CDR1 and CDR2 (germline): MGHRA, YSYEKL. CDR3 length equals 14 residues. The CDR3 nucleotides read TGCGCCAGCAGCCTCCGGGACGGACCAAATGAGCAGTTCTTC. This sequence encodes CASSLRDGPNEQFF.

This clonotype was counted a few times. The rearrangement links TRBV20-1 to TRBJ2-6; 7 bases align to TRBD1. The CDR3 spans 16 residues. V shed 6 bases and J 0 bases; nucleotides not matched to a gene: 8. From germline, CDR1 is DFQATT and CDR2 SNEGSKA (reference sequence). The DNA for the CDR3 is TGCAGTGCCAACGGACAGGACTCCTCTGGGGCCAACGTCCTGACTTTC. Protein sequence: CSANGQDSSGANVLTF.

This clonotype is a singleton in its sample. V usage is TRBV12-3 or TRBV12-4 and J usage is TRBJ2-7, with a tentative D call TRBD1 (5 bases). The CDR3 has 14 residues. Trimming removed 6 bases from V and 1 base from J, with 13 bases in between. DNA for the CDR3: TGTGCCAGCAGAACAGACAGTCTTTCCTACGAGCAGTACTTC. Its protein product is CASRTDSLSYEQYF.

This clonotype was observed a few times. V usage is TRBV7-9 and J usage is TRBJ2-2; D assignment may be TRBD1 or TRBD2 (5 bases each). The CDR3 spans 13 residues. Germline loops: CDR1 SEHNR, CDR2 FQNEAQ (reference sequence). Trimming left V 7 bases short and J 3 bases short, with 9 bases between. The chain's CDR3 is CASTGAYTGELFF. The CDR3 nucleotides read TGTGCCAGCACCGGGGCGTACACCGGGGAGCTGTTTTTT.

J is TRBJ2-3 and V is TRBV7-2, with a possible D match to TRBD1 (5 bases). The CDR3 consists of 13 residues. Germline loops: CDR1 SGHTA, CDR2 FQGNSA. With 5 bases removed from V and 2 bases from J, the gap between germline ends came to 8 bases. The CDR3 nucleotides are TGTGCCAGCAGCGGGGCGGTCACAGATACGCAGTATTTT. As protein: CASSGAVTDTQYF.

This clonotype was counted between two and nine times. The rearrangement uses TRBV20-1 and TRBJ2-1; D gene unclear. Trimming took off 1 base at V and 7 bases at J, with 11 bases between the two ends. The CDR3 has 13 residues. Per germline, CDR1 DFQATT and CDR2 SNEGSKA (reference sequence). CDR3 sequence (DNA): TGCAGTGCTAGAGTACGCCAAGCGAATGAGCAGTTCTTC. Amino acids: CSARVRQANEQFF.

This clonotype was seen more than once but under ten times. CDR3 amino acids: CASSTGPTVNTEAFF. The CDR3 DNA follows: TGTGCCAGCAGTACCGGGCCCACCGTGAACACTGAAGCTTTCTTT. This chain connects TRBV12-3 or TRBV12-4 to TRBJ1-1; D unresolved. V was clipped by 5 bases and J by 0 bases, with 13 bases between them. The CDR3 has 15 residues.

The V and J genes are TRBV7-6 and TRBJ2-5, with D perhaps TRBD2 (6 bases). Per germline, CDR1 SGHVS and CDR2 FNYEAQ. The CDR3 has 15 amino acids. The V gene lost 5 bases and the J gene lost 3 bases, with 16 bases spanning the gap. In DNA, the CDR3 is TGTGCCAGCAGCACCCGGCAGACTAGAGAAGAGACCCAGTACTTC. It translates to CASSTRQTREETQYF.

This clonotype was detected only a few times. V is TRBV7-8 and J is TRBJ2-1; 9 bases fit TRBD2. This CDR3 has 16 residues. V was clipped by 1 base and J by 7 bases; unmatched bases: 8. Germline loops: CDR1 SGHVS, CDR2 FQNEAQ. The CDR3 protein is CASSLVGGGAANEQFF. CDR3 bases: TGTGCCAGCAGCTTAGTAGGCGGGGGGGCGGCTAATGAGCAGTTCTTC.

In this sample, this clonotype turned up a few times. V is TRBV11-2 and J is TRBJ2-7; 8 bases align to TRBD2. CDR1 and CDR2 from the germline V gene are SGHAT and FQNNGV. J gave up 3 bases and V 6 bases, and 10 bases lay outside the gene matches. The CDR3 contains 15 residues. The chain's CDR3 is CASSPLGGGFYEQYF. In DNA, the CDR3 is TGTGCCAGCAGTCCGCTCGGGGGGGGCTTCTACGAGCAGTACTTC.

This clonotype has a count of ten or more. The gene calls are TRBV29-1 and TRBJ2-1; 7 bases match TRBD1. From germline, CDR1 is SQVTM and CDR2 ANQGSEA. The CDR3 is 15 residues long. With V trimmed by 6 bases and J by 5 bases, 13 bases remained unmatched. The CDR3 nucleotides read TGCAGCGTGTGGGACAGCCCCAAATTCCACAATGAGCAGTTCTTC. As protein: CSVWDSPKFHNEQFF.

J is TRBJ1-5 and V is TRBV10-2; D not resolved. Germline lookup yields CDR1 WSHSY and CDR2 SAAADI. The CDR3 length is 13 residues. V was trimmed by 1 base and J by 6 bases, leaving 7 bases between them. The CDR3 DNA sequence: TGCGCCAGCAGTGAGTGGGAGGCTCAGCCCCAGCATTTT. Translation: CASSEWEAQPQHF.

A few counts support this clonotype. This sequence joins TRBV29-1 and TRBJ2-5; TRBD1 or TRBD2 may be the D gene (5 bases each). CDR3 size: 15 residues. The germline gives CDR1 SQVTM, CDR2 ANQGSEA. V gave up 3 bases and J gave up 4 bases, with 18 bases separating them. Written as DNA, the CDR3 is TGCAGCGTTGATGGGACGCCCCGTCAGGGAGAGACCCAGTACTTC. Translated, it gives CSVDGTPRQGETQYF.

The chain joins TRBV4-1 to TRBJ2-7; D perhaps matches TRBD2 (5 bases). This CDR3 comprises 15 residues. Trimming shortened V by 3 bases and J by 2 bases, and 14 bases separated the two germline ends. Germline assignment: CDR1 MGHRA and CDR2 YSYEKL. The CDR3 loop is CASSHTQAGAYEQYF. Here the CDR3 DNA reads TGCGCCAGCAGCCACACCCAAGCCGGGGCCTACGAGCAGTACTTC.